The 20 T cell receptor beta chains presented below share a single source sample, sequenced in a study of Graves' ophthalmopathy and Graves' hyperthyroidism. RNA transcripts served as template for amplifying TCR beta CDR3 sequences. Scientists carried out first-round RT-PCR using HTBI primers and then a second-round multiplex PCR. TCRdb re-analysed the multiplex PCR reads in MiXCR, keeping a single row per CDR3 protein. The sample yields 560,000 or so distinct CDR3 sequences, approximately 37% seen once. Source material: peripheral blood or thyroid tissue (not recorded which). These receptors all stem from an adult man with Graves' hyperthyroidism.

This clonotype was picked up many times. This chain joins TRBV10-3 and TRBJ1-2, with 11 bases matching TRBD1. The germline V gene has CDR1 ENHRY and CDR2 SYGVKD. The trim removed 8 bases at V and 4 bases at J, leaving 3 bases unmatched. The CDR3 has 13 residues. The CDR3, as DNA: TGTGCCATCGGACAGGGGGCCGTCTATGGCTACACCTTC. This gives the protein CAIGQGAVYGYTF.

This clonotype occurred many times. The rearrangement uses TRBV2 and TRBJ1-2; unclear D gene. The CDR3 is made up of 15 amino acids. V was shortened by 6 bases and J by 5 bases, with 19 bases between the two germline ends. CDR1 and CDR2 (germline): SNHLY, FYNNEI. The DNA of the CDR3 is TGTGCCAGCAGCAGAGACGGGCTGGGTAGTTATGGCTACACCTTC. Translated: CASSRDGLGSYGYTF.

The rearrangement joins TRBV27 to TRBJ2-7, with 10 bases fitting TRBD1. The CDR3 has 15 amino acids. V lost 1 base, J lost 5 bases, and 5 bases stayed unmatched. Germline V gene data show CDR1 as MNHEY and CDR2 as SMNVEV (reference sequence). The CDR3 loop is CASSLLGQGRNEQYF. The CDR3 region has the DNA TGTGCCAGCAGTTTATTGGGACAGGGGAGAAACGAGCAGTACTTC.

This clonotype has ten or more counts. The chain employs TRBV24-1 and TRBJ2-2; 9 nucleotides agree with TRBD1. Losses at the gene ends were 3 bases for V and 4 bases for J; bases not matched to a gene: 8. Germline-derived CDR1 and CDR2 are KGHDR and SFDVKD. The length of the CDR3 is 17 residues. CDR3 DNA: TGTGCCACCAGTGATCCCACAGGGGGCGTCGGCACCGGGGAGCTGTTTTTT. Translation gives CATSDPTGGVGTGELFF.

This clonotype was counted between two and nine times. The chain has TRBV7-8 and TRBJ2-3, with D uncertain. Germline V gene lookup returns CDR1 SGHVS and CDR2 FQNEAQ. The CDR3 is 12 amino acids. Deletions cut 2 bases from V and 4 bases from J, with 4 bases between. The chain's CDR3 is CASSLSPDTQYF. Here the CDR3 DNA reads TGTGCCAGCAGCTTATCGCCAGATACGCAGTATTTT.

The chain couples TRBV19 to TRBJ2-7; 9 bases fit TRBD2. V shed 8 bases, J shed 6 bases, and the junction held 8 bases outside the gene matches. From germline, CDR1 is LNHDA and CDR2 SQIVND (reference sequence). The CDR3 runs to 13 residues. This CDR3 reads CASSIAGVGEQYF. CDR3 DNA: TGTGCCAGTTCAATAGCGGGAGTTGGCGAGCAGTACTTC. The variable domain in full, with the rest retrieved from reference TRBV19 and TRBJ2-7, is DGGITQSPKYLFRKEGQNVTLSCEQNLNHDAMYWYRQDPGQGLRLIYYSQIVNDFQKGDIAEGYSVSREKKESFPLTVTSAQKNPTAFYLCASSIAGVGEQYFGPGTRLTVT.

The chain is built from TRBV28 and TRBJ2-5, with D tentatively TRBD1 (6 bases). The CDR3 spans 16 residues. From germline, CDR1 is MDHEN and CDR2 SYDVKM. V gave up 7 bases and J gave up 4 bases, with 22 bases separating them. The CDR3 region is CASNALGQGAAETQYF. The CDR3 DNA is TGTGCCAGCAACGCCTTGGGACAAGGGGCCGCAGAGACCCAGTACTTC.

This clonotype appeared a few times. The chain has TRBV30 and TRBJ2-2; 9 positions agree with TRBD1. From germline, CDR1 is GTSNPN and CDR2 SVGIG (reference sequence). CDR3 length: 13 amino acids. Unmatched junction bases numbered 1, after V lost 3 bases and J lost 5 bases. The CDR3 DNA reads TGTGCCTGGAGGACAGGGGGGACCGGGGAGCTGTTTTTT. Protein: CAWRTGGTGELFF.

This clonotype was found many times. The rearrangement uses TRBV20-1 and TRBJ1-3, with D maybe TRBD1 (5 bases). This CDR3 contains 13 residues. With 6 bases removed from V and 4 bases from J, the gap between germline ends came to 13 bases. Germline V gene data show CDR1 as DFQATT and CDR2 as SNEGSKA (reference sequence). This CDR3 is CSAWGTEGNTIYF. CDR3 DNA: TGCAGTGCCTGGGGCACAGAGGGAAACACCATATATTTT.

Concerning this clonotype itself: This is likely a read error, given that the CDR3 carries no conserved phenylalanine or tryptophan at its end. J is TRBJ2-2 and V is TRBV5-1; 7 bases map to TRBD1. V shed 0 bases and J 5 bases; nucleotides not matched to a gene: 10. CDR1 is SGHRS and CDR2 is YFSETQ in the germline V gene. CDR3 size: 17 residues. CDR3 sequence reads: CASSLAGTEKRTGELFL. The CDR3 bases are TGCGCCAGCAGCTTGGCCGGGACAGAAAAGCGTACCGGGGAGCTGTTTTTA.

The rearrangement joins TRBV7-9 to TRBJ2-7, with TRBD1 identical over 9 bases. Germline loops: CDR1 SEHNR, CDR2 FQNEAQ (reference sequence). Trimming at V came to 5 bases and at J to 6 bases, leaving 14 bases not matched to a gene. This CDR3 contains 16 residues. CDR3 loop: CASSEPRGQGPSEQYF. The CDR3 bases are TGTGCCAGCAGCGAACCCCGGGGACAGGGTCCATCCGAGCAGTACTTC.

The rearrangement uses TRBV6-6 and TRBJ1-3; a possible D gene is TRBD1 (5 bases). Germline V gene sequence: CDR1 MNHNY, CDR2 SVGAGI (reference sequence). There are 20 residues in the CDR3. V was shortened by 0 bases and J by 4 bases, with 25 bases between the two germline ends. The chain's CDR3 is CASSYSALGRSGPSGNTIYF. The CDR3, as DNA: TGTGCCAGCAGTTACTCGGCGTTGGGGCGTTCCGGGCCCTCAGGAAACACCATATATTTT.

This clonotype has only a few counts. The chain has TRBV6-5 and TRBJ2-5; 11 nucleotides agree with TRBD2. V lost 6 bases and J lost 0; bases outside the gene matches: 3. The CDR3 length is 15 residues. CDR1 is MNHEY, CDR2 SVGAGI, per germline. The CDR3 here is CASRGSGGDQETQYF. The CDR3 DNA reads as TGTGCCAGCAGGGGTAGCGGGGGGGACCAAGAGACCCAGTACTTC.

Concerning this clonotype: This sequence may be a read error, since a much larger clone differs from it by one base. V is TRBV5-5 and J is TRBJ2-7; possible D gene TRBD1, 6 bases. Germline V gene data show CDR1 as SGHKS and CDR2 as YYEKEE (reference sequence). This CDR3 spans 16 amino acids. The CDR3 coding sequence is TGCGCCAGCAGCCGGAAGGGGGACGATCGGACCTACGAGCAGTACTTC. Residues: CASSRKGDDRTYEQYF.

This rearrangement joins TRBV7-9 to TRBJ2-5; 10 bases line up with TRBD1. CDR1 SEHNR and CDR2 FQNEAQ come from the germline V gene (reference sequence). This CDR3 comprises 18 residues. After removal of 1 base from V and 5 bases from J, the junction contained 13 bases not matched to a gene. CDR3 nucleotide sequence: TGTGCCAGCAGCTTAGTCCGTGGCGGGGACAGGGGTGGCGAGACCCAGTACTTC. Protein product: CASSLVRGGDRGGETQYF.

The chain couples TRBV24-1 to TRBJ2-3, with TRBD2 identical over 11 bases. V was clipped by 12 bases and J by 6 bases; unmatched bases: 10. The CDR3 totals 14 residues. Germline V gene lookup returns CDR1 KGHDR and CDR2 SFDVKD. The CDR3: CACSLAGVPDTQYF. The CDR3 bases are TGTGCCTGCTCACTAGCGGGAGTCCCCGATACGCAGTATTTT.

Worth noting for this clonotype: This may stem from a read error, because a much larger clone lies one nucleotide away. The CDR3 nucleotides read TGTGCCAGCAGCGAGGAGACAGGGGAACTCCAAGAGACCCAGTACTTC. Translation gives CASSEETGELQETQYF. This rearrangement joins TRBV9 to TRBJ2-5; 8 nucleotides line up with TRBD1. Germline CDR1 reads SGDLS; CDR2 reads YYNGEE. V gave up 3 bases and J gave up 1 base; unmatched junction bases: 8. This CDR3 contains 16 residues.

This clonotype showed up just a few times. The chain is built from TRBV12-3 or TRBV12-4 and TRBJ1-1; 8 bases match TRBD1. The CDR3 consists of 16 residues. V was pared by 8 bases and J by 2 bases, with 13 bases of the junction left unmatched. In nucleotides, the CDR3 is TGTGCCAGCTCCCCGTCCGGGACAGGATCTAACACTGAAGCTTTCTTT. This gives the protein CASSPSGTGSNTEAFF.

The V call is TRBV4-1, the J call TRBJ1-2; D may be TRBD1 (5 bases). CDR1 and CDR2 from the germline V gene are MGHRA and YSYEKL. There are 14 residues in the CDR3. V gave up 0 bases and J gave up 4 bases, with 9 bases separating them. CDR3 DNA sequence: TGCGCCAGCAGCCAAGAGCAGGGTATCTATGGCTACACCTTC. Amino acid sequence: CASSQEQGIYGYTF.

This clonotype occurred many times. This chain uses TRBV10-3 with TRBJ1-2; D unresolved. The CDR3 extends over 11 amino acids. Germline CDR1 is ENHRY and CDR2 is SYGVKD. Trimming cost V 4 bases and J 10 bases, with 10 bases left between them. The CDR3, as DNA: TGTGCCATCAGTGTCGGGCAATTCTACACCTTC. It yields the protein CAISVGQFYTF.